What follows are 22 T cell receptor beta chains derived from one specimen sequenced in a study of molecular identifiers for immune sequencing clone quantification (dated by TCRdb to the late 2010s). Receptor amplification or capture employed PCR. The sequencing machine was an Illumina HiSeq 4000. TCRdb cleaned the public reads at Q25 with fastp, built clones with MiXCR and kept in-frame beta chains. Every distinct CDR3 protein forms one entry, paired with its most common genes and DNA. The sample profile shows under 650,000 distinct CDR3 sequences; nearly 20% of them were found once. The ten top clones hold 0.85% to 0.9% of the sample. The sequenced sample consisted of naive CD8+ T cells from blood, with Jurkat cell RNA spiked in. The cell subset or site label, read with the paper, signifies: FACS-sorted CD8+CD4-CCR7+CD45RA+ naive T cells. These receptors came from a human donor in good health. Some libraries in this study had Jurkat cell RNA spiked in.

This clonotype occurred a few times. V gene TRBV4-1 combines with J gene TRBJ2-1; D possibly corresponds to TRBD2 (6 bases). Germline V CDR1 and CDR2: MGHRA, YSYEKL. CDR3 length: 15 residues. V lost 6 bases, J lost 5 bases, and 17 bases lay in between. The CDR3 region is CASSLLRPGDNEQFF. The CDR3 nucleotides read TGCGCCAGCAGTCTCCTCCGGCCGGGAGACAATGAGCAGTTCTTC.

In regard to this clonotype: Its ends do not fully match the called genes, so a read error is possible. The chain links TRBV12-3 or TRBV12-4 to TRBJ1-5; D gene uncertain. This CDR3 contains 13 residues. This CDR3 reads CASGLGGDQPQHF. The CDR3 coding sequence is TGTGCCAGCGGTTTGGGCGGCGATCAGCCCCAGCATTTT.

The rearrangement uses TRBV19 and TRBJ2-7; 7 bases map to TRBD2. J was trimmed by 0 bases and V by 5 bases; bases with no gene match: 7. The germline V gene has CDR1 LNHDA and CDR2 SQIVND (reference sequence). This CDR3 comprises 15 residues. The CDR3 DNA sequence: TGTGCCAGTAGTGCCGCCGGGACTAACTCCTACGAGCAGTACTTC. It is translated as CASSAAGTNSYEQYF.

In its sample, this clonotype was seen many times. The rearrangement links TRBV2 to TRBJ2-1; possible D gene TRBD2, 6 bases. CDR1 is SNHLY and CDR2 is FYNNEI in the germline V gene. Trimming stripped 0 bases from V and 5 bases from J, with 17 bases between. The CDR3 sequence is 17 residues long. This CDR3 is CASSEAQDYPVHNEQFF. The CDR3 DNA reads as TGTGCCAGCAGTGAAGCGCAGGACTACCCGGTCCACAATGAGCAGTTCTTC.

The rearrangement uses TRBV10-3 and TRBJ1-1; 8 bases align to TRBD1. J lost 3 bases, V lost 6 bases, and 9 bases had no gene match. The CDR3 length is 15 residues. CDR1 is ENHRY, CDR2 SYGVKD, per germline. CDR3 bases: TGTGCCATCAGCGCGTCGACAGGGGCGCACACTGAAGCTTTCTTT. Translated, it gives CAISASTGAHTEAFF.

A remark on this clonotype: Just one base apart from a much larger clone, this may be a read error. No conserved phenylalanine or tryptophan ends this CDR3, so it is likely a read error. The V call is TRBV9, the J call TRBJ2-7; 7 nucleotides line up with TRBD2. Germline CDR1 is SGDLS and CDR2 is YYNGEE. After removal of 0 bases from V and 5 bases from J, the junction contained 5 bases not matched to a gene. CDR3 length: 14 residues. CDR3 loop: CASSVDKRGDEQYS. The CDR3 DNA reads TGTGCCAGCAGCGTAGATAAGCGGGGAGACGAGCAGTACTCC.

The chain couples TRBV19 to TRBJ1-2; 11 nucleotides line up with TRBD1. The CDR3 runs to 16 residues. Trimming cost V 5 bases and J 6 bases; bases outside gene matches: 11. Germline V CDR1 and CDR2: LNHDA, SQIVND (reference sequence). The CDR3 sequence is CASSLSSRTGGHGYTF. The CDR3 region has the DNA TGTGCCAGTAGTTTGAGTTCCCGGACAGGGGGCCATGGCTACACCTTC.

In regard to this clonotype: This may be a read error, as it is one base from a much larger clone. V usage is TRBV12-3 or TRBV12-4 and J usage is TRBJ1-5; no clear D. Trimming shortened V by 5 bases and J by 3 bases, and 11 bases separated the two germline ends. The CDR3 has 14 residues. The CDR3 nucleotides read TGTGCCAGCAGTGGAGGACGGTTCAATCAGCCCCAGCATTTT. Protein sequence: CASSGGRFNQPQHF.

This clonotype has only a few counts. A much larger clone differs from this one at a single base, so this may be a read error. The chain uses TRBV6-5 and TRBJ2-2; D is unclear. V dropped 3 bases and J dropped 5 bases, with 19 bases sitting between them. Per the germline V gene, CDR1 is MNHEY and CDR2 is SVGAGI. CDR3 length equals 17 residues. This CDR3 is CASSYSNTAPRTGELFF. CDR3 coding DNA: TGTGCCAGCAGTTATTCTAATACAGCCCCGAGGACCGGGGAGCTGTTTTTT.

As concerns this clonotype: A much larger clone differs by one base, so this may be a read error. V and J are TRBV5-6 and TRBJ2-7, with D perhaps matching TRBD1 (5 bases). Germline lookup yields CDR1 SGHDT and CDR2 YYEEEE. This CDR3 has 14 amino acids. CDR3 DNA sequence: TGTGCCGGCAGCTTGGCCCAGACAGCATACGAGCAGTACTTC. Residues: CAGSLAQTAYEQYF.

This clonotype was seen repeatedly, ten times or more. The CDR3 bases are TGTGCCAGCAGACTGCAGGGGTATAATGAGCAGTTCTTC. This encodes CASRLQGYNEQFF. The chain couples TRBV7-9 to TRBJ2-1; D possibly corresponds to TRBD1 (6 bases). Per the germline V gene, CDR1 is SEHNR and CDR2 is FQNEAQ (reference sequence). The CDR3 is 13 amino acids. Deletions cut 6 bases from V and 7 bases from J, with 13 bases between. Filled out from reference TRBV7-9 and TRBJ2-1, the complete variable domain reads DTGVSQNPRHKITKRGQNVTFRCDPISEHNRLYWYRQTLGQGPEFLTYFQNEAQLEKSRLLSDRFSAERPKGSFSTLEIQRTEQGDSAMYLCASRLQGYNEQFFGPGTRLTVL.

This clonotype was recorded many times. This chain joins TRBV24-1 and TRBJ1-4, with a possible D match to TRBD1 (5 bases). The germline V and J ends were trimmed by 4 bases and 14 bases, with 13 bases remaining between them. CDR1 and CDR2 from the germline V gene are KGHDR and SFDVKD. The CDR3 is 12 residues long. DNA of the CDR3: TGTGCCACCAGTGACGAATCAGGGAGGCTGTTTTTT. Protein sequence: CATSDESGRLFF.

On this clonotype: Germline and junction disagree at one end, which may indicate a read error. The chain links TRBV28 to TRBJ1-3; possible D gene TRBD1, 5 bases. Per the germline V gene, CDR1 is MDHEN and CDR2 is SYDVKM. The CDR3 totals 13 residues. The CDR3 coding sequence is TGTGCCGGCAGTGCCGAGGGGGGAAACACCATATATTTT. Amino acids: CAGSAEGGNTIYF.

Worth noting for this clonotype: A read error may explain this, as a much larger clone is one base away. The chain carries TRBV5-3 and TRBJ2-7, with D perhaps matching TRBD2 (5 bases). TRBV5-3 is given ORF status, its function remaining uncertain. This CDR3 spans 15 amino acids. Trimming took 8 bases from V and 6 from J, leaving 24 bases between them. CDR3 in DNA: TGTGCCAGCAGCCCTGGACTTACGGGAAGGTGCGAGCAGTACTTC. Translated: CASSPGLTGRCEQYF.

This chain joins TRBV6-1 and TRBJ2-7; the D gene is possibly TRBD1 (6 bases). Germline lookup yields CDR1 MNHNS and CDR2 SASEGT. V was pared by 6 bases and J by 1 base, with 10 bases between. The length of the CDR3 is 13 residues. The CDR3 DNA reads TGTGCCAGCAGGGACAGTCCGTCCTACGAGCAGTACTTC. Translating gives CASRDSPSYEQYF.

This clonotype was found many times. The chain uses TRBV7-2 and TRBJ2-5; 7 bases map to TRBD2. The CDR3 spans 15 residues. The V gene end was trimmed by 1 base and the J gene end by 4 bases; junction bases not matched to a gene: 6. Germline CDR1 is SGHTA and CDR2 is FQGNSA. The CDR3: CASSLDGGSGETQYF. The CDR3 DNA sequence: TGTGCCAGCAGCTTAGATGGCGGGAGCGGAGAGACCCAGTACTTC.

To note about this clonotype: With a much larger clone just one base away, this may be a read error. The CDR3 protein is CASSLGSSGGLYDEQFF. For the CDR3, the DNA is TGTGCCAGCAGCTTAGGGTCTAGCGGGGGGCTATACGATGAGCAGTTCTTC. This rearrangement joins TRBV7-2 to TRBJ2-1; 11 positions agree with TRBD2. Germline assignment: CDR1 SGHTA and CDR2 FQGNSA. This CDR3 is 17 amino acids long. The J segment lost 8 bases and the V segment lost 1 base, leaving 10 bases of the junction unmatched.

This clonotype was found many times. This chain uses TRBV7-8 with TRBJ2-7; 7 bases match TRBD2. Germline loops: CDR1 SGHVS, CDR2 FQNEAQ. The CDR3 has 13 residues. V was clipped by 5 bases and J by 4 bases; unmatched bases: 5. The CDR3 coding sequence is TGTGCCAGCAGCATGGGGGGGGGGTACGAGCAGTACTTC. This sequence encodes CASSMGGGYEQYF.

J is TRBJ2-5 and V is TRBV7-6, with D possibly TRBD2 on 6 matching bases. Trimming took off 2 bases at V and 0 bases at J, with 19 bases between the two ends. This CDR3 comprises 18 residues. CDR1 is SGHVS, CDR2 FNYEAQ, per germline. The CDR3 loop is CASSLRLDSGRYQETQYF. CDR3 in DNA: TGTGCCAGCAGCTTAAGACTTGATAGCGGCCGGTACCAAGAGACCCAGTACTTC.

This clonotype was observed many times. V gene TRBV20-1 combines with J gene TRBJ2-3; possibly TRBD2 for D (5 bases). V lost 1 base and J 3 bases, leaving 14 bases between the germline ends. The germline gives CDR1 DFQATT, CDR2 SNEGSKA (reference sequence). This CDR3 spans 15 amino acids. CDR3 in amino acids: CSARGWEMATDTQYF. The CDR3 DNA reads TGCAGTGCTAGAGGGTGGGAGATGGCAACAGATACGCAGTATTTT.

Concerning this clonotype: This may be a read error: a much more frequent sequence differs by one nucleotide. The gene calls are TRBV6-2 or TRBV6-3 and TRBJ2-3; tentative D call: TRBD1 (5 bases). The DNA matches TRBJ1-5 better at its end, which makes the J call doubtful. The CDR3 length is 12 residues. The V gene's germline CDR1 is MNHEY and CDR2 SVGEGT. Here the CDR3 DNA reads TGTGCCAGCAGCCGAGGGGCAGATACGCAGCATTTT. Amino acids: CASSRGADTQHF.

As concerns this clonotype: Its ends do not fully match the called genes, so a read error is possible. V usage is TRBV19 and J usage is TRBJ2-5; TRBD1 or TRBD2 may be the D gene (5 bases each). The CDR3 consists of 14 residues. CDR1 and CDR2 (germline): LNHDA, SQIVND (reference sequence). The CDR3 DNA follows: TGTGCCAGTGGCATGTTTAGGGACCAAGAGACCCAGCACTTC. Residues: CASGMFRDQETQHF.